This T cell receptor beta chain was obtained from a study of molecular identifiers for immune sequencing clone quantification. Findings of the study overall: A shared barcode on identical TCR molecules could lead to underestimated sizes for highly expanded clones.

This CDR3 comprises 14 residues. Germline CDR1 is SGDLS and CDR2 is YYNGEE. V lost 3 bases and J lost 0, with 7 bases in between. Library preparation followed earlier protocols using designated TCR primers. MiXCR, applied by TCRdb to the PCR reads, yields one record per CDR3 protein. The sample shows approximately 550,000 distinct CDR3 sequences, 20% to 25% of them seen only once. This clonotype was recorded a few times. Its antigen is still unknown. The TCR originated in a human donor in good health. Some libraries in this study had Jurkat cell RNA spiked in. Input material: naive CD8+ T cells from blood, with Jurkat cell RNA spiked in. As for subset: FACS-sorted CD8+CD4-CCR7+CD45RA+ naive T cells. This chain joins TRBV9 and TRBJ1-5, with D uncertain. The CDR3 DNA reads TGTGCCAGCAGCGCGAGCCCTAGCAATCAGCCCCAGCATTTT. Translating gives CASSASPSNQPQHF.